The T cell receptor beta chain described here comes from a study of B cell selection in AIRE deficiency. Measured with immunoSEQ multiplex PCR; TCRdb has only the in-frame clones, and not every one. This table has some 23,000 clones, 95% to 98% appearing once. Study outcomes and limitations: Tconv and Treg cells from AIRE-deficient patients resembled healthy donors in TCRBV usage, CDR3 length and diversity. Healthy donors alone shared about a third of around 3,700 Treg sequences; patients alone about 10%. CDR3s were shorter in shared Treg sequences, reflecting few non-templated nucleotide insertions.

On this clone: The antigen is undetermined.

Germline assignment: CDR1 MDHEN and CDR2 SYDVKM. The V and J ends lost 7 bases and 4 bases respectively, with 20 bases between them. The CDR3 contains 16 residues. The sorted conventional CD4 T cells were gated as CD4+CD127+. The sequence was obtained from a human donor with AIRE deficiency. The rearrangement links TRBV28 to TRBJ2-1, with no clear D. Sequencing was done on a sample of conventional CD4+ T cells sorted from PBMCs. DNA of the CDR3: TGTGCCAGCAAATCCGCGGCAGGCCGGAATTACAATGAGCAGTTCTTC. Protein: CASKSAAGRNYNEQFF.